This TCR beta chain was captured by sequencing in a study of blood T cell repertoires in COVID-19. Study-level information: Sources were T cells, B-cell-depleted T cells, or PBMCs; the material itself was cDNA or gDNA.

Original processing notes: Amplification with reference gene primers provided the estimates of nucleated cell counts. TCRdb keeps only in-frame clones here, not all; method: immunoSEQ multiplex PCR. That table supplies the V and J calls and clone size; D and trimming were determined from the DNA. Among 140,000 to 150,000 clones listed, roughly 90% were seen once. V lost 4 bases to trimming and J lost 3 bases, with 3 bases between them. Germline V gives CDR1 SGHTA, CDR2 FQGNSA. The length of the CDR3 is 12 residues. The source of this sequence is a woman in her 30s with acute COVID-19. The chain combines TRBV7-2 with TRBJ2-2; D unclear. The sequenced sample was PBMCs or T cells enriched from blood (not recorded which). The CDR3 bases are TGTGCCAGCAGCTCTTACACCGGGGAGCTGTTTTTT. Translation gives CASSSYTGELFF.